This passage covers 11 T cell receptor beta chains from one sample sequenced in a study of T cells in Graves' hyperthyroidism and ophthalmopathy. RNA transcripts yielded amplified TCR beta CDR3 regions. First-round RT-PCR with HTBI primers amplified the TCR CDR3 region. TCRdb ran MiXCR on the multiplex PCR reads and lists one entry per CDR3 protein. The repertoire includes around 600,000 distinct CDR3 sequences, 13% to 15% of them detected once, and 6.5% to 9% sits in the top ten. The sample was blood. Receptor source: a young woman with Graves' ophthalmopathy.

This clonotype was counted only a few times. The chain employs TRBV11-2 and TRBJ2-2; D could derive from TRBD1 or TRBD2 (5 bases each). Germline assignment: CDR1 SGHAT and CDR2 FQNNGV. This CDR3 is 14 amino acids long. V dropped 7 bases and J dropped 5 bases, with 14 bases sitting between them. For the CDR3, the DNA is TGTGCCAGCATCGCCGGGACCCCGACCGGGGAGCTGTTTTTT. Residues: CASIAGTPTGELFF.

J is TRBJ1-6 and V is TRBV28; D may be TRBD1 (5 bases). Trimming removed 6 bases at V and 14 bases at J, with 23 bases between. The length of the CDR3 is 15 residues. Germline assignment: CDR1 MDHEN and CDR2 SYDVKM. The CDR3 sequence: CASSQRWRKGFTLHF. The CDR3 nucleotides are TGTGCCAGCAGCCAACGTTGGAGAAAGGGGTTCACCCTCCACTTT.

The chain combines TRBV29-1 with TRBJ1-5, with D possibly TRBD1 on 5 matching bases. The length of the CDR3 is 14 residues. V lost 6 bases and J 5 bases, leaving 17 bases between the germline ends. The germline V gene has CDR1 SQVTM and CDR2 ANQGSEA. The CDR3, as DNA: TGCAGCGTATCTCATACAGGATCCGATCAGCCCCAGCATTTT. Encoded protein: CSVSHTGSDQPQHF.

V is TRBV12-3 or TRBV12-4 and J is TRBJ1-1; possibly TRBD1 for D (5 bases). The V end was cut by 1 base, the J end by 10 bases, with 16 bases between. The length of the CDR3 is 14 residues. CDR3 amino acids: CASSLGSGWSGAFF. DNA of the CDR3: TGTGCCAGCAGTTTAGGGTCAGGGTGGTCTGGAGCTTTCTTT.

The chain employs TRBV4-1 and TRBJ2-7; D is uncertain. Trimming took off 0 bases at V and 6 bases at J, with 9 bases between the two ends. CDR1 and CDR2 (germline): MGHRA, YSYEKL. The CDR3 has 13 amino acids. The CDR3 DNA reads TGCGCCAGCAGCCAAGATTCTAGTAGCGAGCAGTACTTC. Its translation is CASSQDSSSEQYF.

This clonotype was counted ten times or more. This rearrangement joins TRBV5-1 to TRBJ1-1, with a possible D match to TRBD1 (5 bases). The germline gives CDR1 SGHRS, CDR2 YFSETQ. Between the trimmed V and J ends, which lost 5 bases and 3 bases, there was a span of 11 bases. The CDR3 runs to 13 residues. In nucleotides, the CDR3 is TGCGCCAGCAGTCTACAGGCGGACACTGAAGCTTTCTTT. As protein: CASSLQADTEAFF.

V gene TRBV29-1 combines with J gene TRBJ1-3; D uncertain. The germline V and J ends were trimmed by 5 bases and 0 bases, with 2 bases remaining between them. Germline V gene lookup returns CDR1 SQVTM and CDR2 ANQGSEA. The length of the CDR3 is 11 residues. The DNA for the CDR3 is TGCAGCGTTCCCTCTGGAAACACCATATATTTT. Its translation is CSVPSGNTIYF. Together with reference TRBV29-1 and TRBJ1-3, the CDR3 gives the full variable domain: SAVISQKPSRDICQRGTSLTIQCQVDSQVTMMFWYRQQPGQSLTLIATANQGSEATYESGFVIDKFPISRPNLTFSTLTVSNMSPEDSSIYLCSVPSGNTIYFGEGSWLTVV.

The V gene is TRBV9, the J gene TRBJ1-6, with TRBD1 matching 9 bases. CDR1 is SGDLS and CDR2 is YYNGEE in the germline V gene. V shed 4 bases, J shed 8 bases, and the junction held 10 bases outside the gene matches. The CDR3 consists of 16 residues. CDR3 DNA: TGTGCCAGCAGCATAGAACCGGGACAGGGTGATTCACCCCTCCACTTT. Translated: CASSIEPGQGDSPLHF.

This clonotype has ten or more counts. The chain uses TRBV13 and TRBJ2-7; D possibly corresponds to TRBD1 (5 bases). Germline-derived CDR1 and CDR2 are PRHDT and FYEKMQ (reference sequence). The CDR3 contains 13 residues. With 5 bases removed from V and 4 bases from J, the gap between germline ends came to 12 bases. In nucleotides, the CDR3 is TGTGCCAGCAGCCCTAGGGGCCGTTACGAGCAGTACTTC. This gives the protein CASSPRGRYEQYF.

There are a few counts of this clonotype. This may stem from a read error, because a much larger clone lies one nucleotide away. The V gene is TRBV20-1, the J gene TRBJ2-7; 11 nucleotides match TRBD1. This CDR3 contains 15 residues. Per the germline V gene, CDR1 is DFQATT and CDR2 is SNEGSKA (reference sequence). The CDR3 is CSARARTGGFYVQYF. The CDR3 DNA reads TGCAGTGCTAGGGCCCGGACAGGGGGCTTCTACGTGCAGTACTTC.

This clonotype came up many times. The J gene is TRBJ2-7, the V gene TRBV7-9; 7 nucleotides align to TRBD1. Trimming cost V 8 bases and J 1 base; bases outside gene matches: 8. This CDR3 has 14 amino acids. CDR1 and CDR2 from the germline V gene are SEHNR and FQNEAQ (reference sequence). The CDR3 spells CASAVAGGSYEQYF. The CDR3 nucleotides are TGTGCCAGCGCGGTGGCAGGGGGATCCTACGAGCAGTACTTC.